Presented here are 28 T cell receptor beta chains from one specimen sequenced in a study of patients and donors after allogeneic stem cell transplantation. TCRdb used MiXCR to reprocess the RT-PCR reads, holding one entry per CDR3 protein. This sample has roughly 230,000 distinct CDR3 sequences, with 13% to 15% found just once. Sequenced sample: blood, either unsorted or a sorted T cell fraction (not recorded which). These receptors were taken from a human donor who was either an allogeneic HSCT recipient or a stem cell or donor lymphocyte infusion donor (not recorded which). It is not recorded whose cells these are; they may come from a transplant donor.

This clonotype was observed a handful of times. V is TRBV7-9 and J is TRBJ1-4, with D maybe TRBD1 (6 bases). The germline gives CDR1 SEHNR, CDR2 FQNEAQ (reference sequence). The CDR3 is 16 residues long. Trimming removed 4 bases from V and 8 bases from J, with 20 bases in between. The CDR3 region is CASSSGRRGASEKLFF. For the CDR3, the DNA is TGTGCCAGCAGCTCAGGCCGGAGGGGGGCAAGCGAAAAACTGTTTTTT.

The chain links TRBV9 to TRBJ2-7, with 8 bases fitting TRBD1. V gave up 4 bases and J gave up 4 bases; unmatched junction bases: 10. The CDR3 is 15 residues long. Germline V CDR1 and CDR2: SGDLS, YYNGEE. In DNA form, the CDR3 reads TGTGCCAGCAGCCCTCGGACAGGGAGCGGGTACGAGCAGTACTTC. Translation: CASSPRTGSGYEQYF.

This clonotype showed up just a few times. The DNA of the CDR3 is TGCGCCAGCAGACCACTAGGGAACCAAGAGACCCAGTACTTC. Its protein product is CASRPLGNQETQYF. This chain uses TRBV5-1 with TRBJ2-5; D is perhaps TRBD2 (5 bases). The V end lost 5 bases, the J end lost 0 bases, and 11 bases lay between the germline ends. Germline V gives CDR1 SGHRS, CDR2 YFSETQ. The CDR3 runs to 14 residues.

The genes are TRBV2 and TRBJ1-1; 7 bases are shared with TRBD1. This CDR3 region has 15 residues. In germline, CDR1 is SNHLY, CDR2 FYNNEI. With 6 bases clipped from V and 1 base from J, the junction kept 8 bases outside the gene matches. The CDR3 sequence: CASRATGNGNTEAFF. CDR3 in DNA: TGTGCCAGCAGAGCGACAGGGAACGGGAACACTGAAGCTTTCTTT.

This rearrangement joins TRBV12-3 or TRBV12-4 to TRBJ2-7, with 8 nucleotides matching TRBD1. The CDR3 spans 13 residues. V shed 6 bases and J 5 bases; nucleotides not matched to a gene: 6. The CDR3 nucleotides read TGTGCCAGCAGGACAGGGGCTCACCACGAGCAGTACTTC. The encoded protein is CASRTGAHHEQYF.

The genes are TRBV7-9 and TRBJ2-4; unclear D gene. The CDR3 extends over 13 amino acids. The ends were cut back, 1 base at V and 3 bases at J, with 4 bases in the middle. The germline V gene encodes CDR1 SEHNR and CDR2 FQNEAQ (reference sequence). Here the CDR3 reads CASSLGGKNIQYF. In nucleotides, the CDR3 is TGTGCCAGCAGCTTAGGAGGCAAAAACATTCAGTACTTC.

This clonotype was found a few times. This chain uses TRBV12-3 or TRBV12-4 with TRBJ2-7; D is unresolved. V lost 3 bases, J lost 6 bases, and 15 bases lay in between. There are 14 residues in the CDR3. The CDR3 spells CASSFTRRFTEQYF. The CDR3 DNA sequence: TGTGCCAGCAGTTTCACCCGGCGGTTCACCGAGCAGTACTTC.

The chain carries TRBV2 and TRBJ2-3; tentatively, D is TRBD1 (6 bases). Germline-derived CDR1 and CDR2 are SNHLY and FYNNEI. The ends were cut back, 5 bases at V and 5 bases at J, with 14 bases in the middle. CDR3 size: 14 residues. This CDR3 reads CASSWGQGKDTQYF. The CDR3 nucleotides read TGTGCCAGCAGTTGGGGTCAGGGGAAAGATACGCAGTATTTT.

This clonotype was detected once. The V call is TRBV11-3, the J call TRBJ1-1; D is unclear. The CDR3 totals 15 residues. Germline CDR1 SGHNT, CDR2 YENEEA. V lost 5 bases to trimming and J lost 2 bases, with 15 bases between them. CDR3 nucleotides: TGTGCCAGCAGCACGGGGAATAAACTAAACACTGAAGCTTTCTTT. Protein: CASSTGNKLNTEAFF.

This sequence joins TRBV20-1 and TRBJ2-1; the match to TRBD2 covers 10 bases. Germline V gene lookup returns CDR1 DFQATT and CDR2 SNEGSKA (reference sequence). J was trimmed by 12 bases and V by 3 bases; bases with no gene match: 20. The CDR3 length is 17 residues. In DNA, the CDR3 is TGCAGTGCTAGCGGGGCTAGCGGGAGAGGGCGGACAATGACGCAGTTCTTC. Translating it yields CSASGASGRGRTMTQFF.

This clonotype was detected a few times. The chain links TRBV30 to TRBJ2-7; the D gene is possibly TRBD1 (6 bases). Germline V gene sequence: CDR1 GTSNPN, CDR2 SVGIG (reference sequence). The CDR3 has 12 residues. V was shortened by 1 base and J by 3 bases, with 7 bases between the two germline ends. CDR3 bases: TGTGCCTGGAGTGCACAGGGCTACGAGCAGTACTTC. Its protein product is CAWSAQGYEQYF.

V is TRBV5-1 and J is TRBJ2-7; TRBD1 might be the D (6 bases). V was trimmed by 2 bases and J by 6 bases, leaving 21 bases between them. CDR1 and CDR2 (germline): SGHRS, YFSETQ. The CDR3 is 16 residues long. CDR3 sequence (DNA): TGCGCCAGCAGCTTTACTTCGGGGACGACAGGCTCCGAGCAGTACTTC. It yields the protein CASSFTSGTTGSEQYF.

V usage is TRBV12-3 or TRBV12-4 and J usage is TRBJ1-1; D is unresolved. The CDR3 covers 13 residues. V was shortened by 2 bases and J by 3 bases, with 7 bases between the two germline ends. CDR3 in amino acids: CASSLRRDTEAFF. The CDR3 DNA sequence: TGTGCCAGCAGTTTACGCCGGGACACTGAAGCTTTCTTT.

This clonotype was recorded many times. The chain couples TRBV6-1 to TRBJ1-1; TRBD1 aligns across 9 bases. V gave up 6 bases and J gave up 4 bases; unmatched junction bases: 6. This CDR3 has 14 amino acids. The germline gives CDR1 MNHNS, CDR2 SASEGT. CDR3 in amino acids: CASRSAGQGTEAFF. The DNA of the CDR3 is TGTGCCAGCAGGTCCGCGGGACAGGGCACTGAAGCTTTCTTT.

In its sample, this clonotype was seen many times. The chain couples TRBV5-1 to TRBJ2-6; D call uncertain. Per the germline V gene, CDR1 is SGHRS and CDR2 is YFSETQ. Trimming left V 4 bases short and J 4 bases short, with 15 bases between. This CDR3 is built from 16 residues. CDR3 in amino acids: CASSPPEGPGANVLTF. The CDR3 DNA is TGCGCCAGCAGCCCCCCTGAAGGGCCCGGGGCCAACGTCCTGACTTTC.

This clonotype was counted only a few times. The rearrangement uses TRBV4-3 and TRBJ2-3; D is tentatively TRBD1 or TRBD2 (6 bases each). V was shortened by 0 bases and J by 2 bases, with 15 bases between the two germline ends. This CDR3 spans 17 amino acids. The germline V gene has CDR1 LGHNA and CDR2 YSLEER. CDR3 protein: CASSQDFPGAPTDTQYF. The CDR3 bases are TGCGCCAGCAGCCAAGATTTTCCGGGGGCCCCCACAGATACGCAGTATTTT.

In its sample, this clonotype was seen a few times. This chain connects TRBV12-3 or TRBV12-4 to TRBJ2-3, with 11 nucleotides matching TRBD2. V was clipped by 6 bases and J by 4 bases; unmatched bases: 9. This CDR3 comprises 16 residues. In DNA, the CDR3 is TGTGCCAGCAGCCCAAATATAGCGGGAGGGCCAGATACGCAGTATTTT. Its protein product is CASSPNIAGGPDTQYF.

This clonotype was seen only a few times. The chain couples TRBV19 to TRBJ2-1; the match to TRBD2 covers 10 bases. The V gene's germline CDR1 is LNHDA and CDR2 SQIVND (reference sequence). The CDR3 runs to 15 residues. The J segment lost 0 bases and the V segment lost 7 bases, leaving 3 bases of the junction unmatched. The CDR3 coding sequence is TGTGCCAGTACTTCTAGCGGGAGCTCCTACAATGAGCAGTTCTTC. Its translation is CASTSSGSSYNEQFF.

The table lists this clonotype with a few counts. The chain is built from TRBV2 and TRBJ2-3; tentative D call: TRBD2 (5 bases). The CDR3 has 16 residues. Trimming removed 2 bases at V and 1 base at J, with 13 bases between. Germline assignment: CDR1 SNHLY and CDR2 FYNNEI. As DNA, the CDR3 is TGTGCCAGCAGTGAACTTCGGGGAGTTCGCACAGATACGCAGTATTTT. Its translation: CASSELRGVRTDTQYF.

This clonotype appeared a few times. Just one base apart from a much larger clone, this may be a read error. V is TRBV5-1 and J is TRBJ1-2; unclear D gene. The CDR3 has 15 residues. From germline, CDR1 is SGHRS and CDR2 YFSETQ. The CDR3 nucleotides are TGCGTCAGCAGCCTGACTGACGGGACTAACTATGGCTACACCTTC. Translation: CVSSLTDGTNYGYTF.

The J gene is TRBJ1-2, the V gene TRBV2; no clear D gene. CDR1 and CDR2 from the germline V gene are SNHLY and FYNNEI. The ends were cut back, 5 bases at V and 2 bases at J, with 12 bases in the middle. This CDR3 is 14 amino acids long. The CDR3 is CASSSVGVNYGYTF. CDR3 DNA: TGTGCCAGCAGTTCAGTGGGTGTCAACTATGGCTACACCTTC.

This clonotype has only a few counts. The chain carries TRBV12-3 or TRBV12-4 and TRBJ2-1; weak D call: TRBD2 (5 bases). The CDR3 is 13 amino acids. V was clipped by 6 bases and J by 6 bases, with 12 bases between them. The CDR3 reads CASRQLDINEQFF. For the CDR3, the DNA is TGTGCCAGCAGACAACTAGACATCAATGAGCAGTTCTTC.

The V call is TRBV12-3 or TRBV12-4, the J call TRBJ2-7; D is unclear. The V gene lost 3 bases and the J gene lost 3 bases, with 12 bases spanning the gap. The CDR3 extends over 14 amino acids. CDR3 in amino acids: CASSFNGPHYEQYF. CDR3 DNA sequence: TGTGCCAGCAGTTTTAATGGGCCCCACTACGAGCAGTACTTC.

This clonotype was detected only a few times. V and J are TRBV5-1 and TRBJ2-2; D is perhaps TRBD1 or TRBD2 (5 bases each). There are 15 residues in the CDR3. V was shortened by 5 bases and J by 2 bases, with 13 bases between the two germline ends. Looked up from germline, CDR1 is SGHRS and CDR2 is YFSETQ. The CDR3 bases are TGCGCCAGCAGATCCGGGACGGGTAACACCGGGGAGCTGTTTTTT. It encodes CASRSGTGNTGELFF.

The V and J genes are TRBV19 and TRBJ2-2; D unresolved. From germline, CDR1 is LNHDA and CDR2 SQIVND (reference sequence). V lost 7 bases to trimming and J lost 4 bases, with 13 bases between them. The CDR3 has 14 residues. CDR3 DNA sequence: TGTGCCAGTAATCAGGATTTAGGCACCGGGGAGCTGTTTTTT. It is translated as CASNQDLGTGELFF.

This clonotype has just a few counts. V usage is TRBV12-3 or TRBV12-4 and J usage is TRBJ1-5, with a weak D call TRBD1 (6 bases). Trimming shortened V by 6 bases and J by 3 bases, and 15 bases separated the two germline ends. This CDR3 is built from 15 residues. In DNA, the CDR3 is TGTGCCAGCAGCAAATGGGGGGCCCCCAATCAGCCCCAGCATTTT. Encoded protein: CASSKWGAPNQPQHF.

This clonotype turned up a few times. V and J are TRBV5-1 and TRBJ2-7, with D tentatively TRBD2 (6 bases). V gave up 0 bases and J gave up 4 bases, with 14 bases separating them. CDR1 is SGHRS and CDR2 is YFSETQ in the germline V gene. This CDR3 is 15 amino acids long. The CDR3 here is CASSLVAGRQYEQYF. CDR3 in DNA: TGCGCCAGCAGCTTGGTGGCGGGGAGACAGTACGAGCAGTACTTC.

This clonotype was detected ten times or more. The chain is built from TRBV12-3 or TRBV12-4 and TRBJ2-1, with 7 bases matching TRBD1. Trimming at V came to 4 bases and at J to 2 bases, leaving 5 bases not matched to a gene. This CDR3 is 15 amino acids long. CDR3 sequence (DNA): TGTGCCAGCAGTTCCGGGACAGATGCCTACAATGAGCAGTTCTTC. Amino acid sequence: CASSSGTDAYNEQFF.